This entry lists 24 T cell receptor beta chains sequenced from one sample in a study of control samples from healthy donors and cancer patients. The data were produced by immunoSEQ multiplex PCR, yet TCRdb's version contains in-frame clones alone and is incomplete. The sample carries about 160,000 clones, roughly 95% recorded once. Sequencing used blood. Every receptor here comes from a woman aged 25-40 years in good health.

With regard to this clone: Distinct nucleotide sequences in the sample also encode this CDR3. This chain joins TRBV11-2 and TRBJ2-5; unclear D gene. CDR1 and CDR2 (germline): SGHAT, FQNNGV. V was clipped by 1 base and J by 4 bases, with 1 base between them. The CDR3 is 11 residues long. In DNA, the CDR3 is TGTGCCAGCAGCTTAGGAGAGACCCAGTACTTC. Its translation: CASSLGETQYF.

The chain recombines TRBV7-9 with TRBJ2-2, with D perhaps being TRBD1 or TRBD2 (6 bases each). V was clipped by 2 bases and J by 4 bases, with 14 bases between them. Germline values: CDR1 SEHNR, CDR2 FQNEAQ (reference sequence). This CDR3 is 16 amino acids long. This CDR3 is CASSLIGGDGTGELFF. The CDR3 bases are TGTGCCAGCAGCTTAATCGGGGGCGATGGCACCGGGGAGCTGTTTTTT.

This rearrangement joins TRBV6-5 to TRBJ1-1, with D uncertain. Germline-derived CDR1 and CDR2 are MNHEY and SVGAGI. The CDR3 is 14 amino acids. V lost 2 bases to trimming and J lost 0 bases, with 7 bases between them. The CDR3 sequence: CASSYRRVNTEAFF. The CDR3 coding sequence is TGTGCCAGCAGTTACAGACGCGTGAACACTGAAGCTTTCTTT.

The rearrangement joins TRBV3-1 (or the pseudogene TRBV3-2) to TRBJ1-2, with 9 bases aligning to TRBD1. V lost 2 bases and J lost 8; bases outside the gene matches: 12. CDR1 and CDR2 (germline): LGHDT, YNNKEL (reference sequence). The CDR3 is made up of 16 amino acids. CDR3 protein: CASSQTDRGLRLGYTF. For the CDR3, the DNA is TGTGCCAGCAGCCAAACAGACAGGGGGTTACGATTAGGCTACACCTTC.

Concerning this clone itself: Other DNA sequences in this sample translate to the same CDR3. CDR3 nucleotide sequence: TGCAGTGCTAGAGGTGGCTATGGCTACACCTTC. It is translated as CSARGGYGYTF. V is TRBV20-1 and J is TRBJ1-2; D call uncertain. The CDR3 length is 11 residues. Germline V gene sequence: CDR1 DFQATT, CDR2 SNEGSKA (reference sequence). Between the trimmed V and J ends, which lost 1 base and 4 bases, there was a span of 4 bases.

The CDR3 DNA is TGTGCCAGCTCACCACCGATGTCCTACGAGCAGTACTTC. Translation: CASSPPMSYEQYF. The rearrangement joins TRBV18 to TRBJ2-7; the D is unclear. Trimming shortened V by 0 bases and J by 1 base, and 4 bases separated the two germline ends. Germline values: CDR1 KGHSH, CDR2 LQKENI. The CDR3 sequence is 13 residues long.

The chain has TRBV6-5 and TRBJ1-4; tentatively, D is TRBD1 (5 bases). Trimming removed 10 bases from V and 4 bases from J, with 10 bases in between. The CDR3 totals 12 residues. The germline CDR1 and CDR2 sequences are MNHEY and SVGAGI. CDR3 residues: CATKRGNEKLFF. DNA for the CDR3: TGTGCCACAAAGAGGGGTAATGAAAAACTGTTTTTT.

The rearrangement uses TRBV5-1 and TRBJ1-2; 9 nucleotides agree with TRBD1. Losses at the gene ends were 3 bases for V and 3 bases for J; bases not matched to a gene: 3. CDR1 and CDR2 from the germline V gene are SGHRS and YFSETQ. This CDR3 is built from 14 residues. DNA for the CDR3: TGCGCCAGCAGCTGGGGACAGGGATACTATGGCTACACCTTC. Protein product: CASSWGQGYYGYTF.

This clone was observed once. V gene TRBV28 combines with J gene TRBJ2-6, with D maybe TRBD1 (6 bases). Germline CDR1 and CDR2: MDHEN and SYDVKM. Between the trimmed V and J ends, which lost 8 bases and 4 bases, there was a span of 12 bases. The CDR3 is 14 amino acids. In DNA, the CDR3 is TGTGCCAGCGAAACAGGGTCCGGGGCCAACGTCCTGACTTTC. It yields the protein CASETGSGANVLTF. The variable domain in full, completed from reference TRBV28 and TRBJ2-6, reads DVKVTQSSRYLVKRTGEKVFLECVQDMDHENMFWYRQDPGLGLRLIYFSYDVKMKEKGDIPEGYSVSREKKERFSLILESASTNQTSMYLCASETGSGANVLTFGAGSRLTVL.

The chain joins TRBV4-2 to TRBJ1-4; D is possibly TRBD1 (6 bases). V gave up 1 base and J gave up 8 bases, with 20 bases separating them. The CDR3 loop spans 17 amino acids. In germline, CDR1 is LGHNA, CDR2 YNFKEQ. The CDR3 DNA reads as TGTGCCAGCAGCCAAGGTCGTGGGGGGGCGCGGGTGGAAAAACTGTTTTTT. It translates to CASSQGRGGARVEKLFF.

In its sample, this clone was seen a few times. The chain combines TRBV28 with TRBJ2-7, with D perhaps TRBD2 (5 bases). The CDR3 extends over 14 amino acids. V was clipped by 8 bases and J by 6 bases, with 20 bases between them. Germline CDR1 and CDR2: MDHEN and SYDVKM. The chain's CDR3 is CASSRRRTGVEQYF. The CDR3 DNA sequence: TGTGCCAGCTCCCGACGGAGGACTGGGGTCGAGCAGTACTTC.

J is TRBJ2-7 and V is TRBV30; D perhaps matches TRBD1 (7 bases). CDR3 length equals 13 residues. Trimming took 3 bases from V and 5 from J, leaving 14 bases between them. From germline, CDR1 is GTSNPN and CDR2 SVGIG (reference sequence). CDR3 in amino acids: CAWRVPGGHEQYF. The CDR3 bases are TGTGCCTGGAGGGTTCCAGGGGGGCACGAGCAGTACTTC.

This clone was picked up one time. This chain joins TRBV30 and TRBJ2-3; D gene unclear. The CDR3 has 13 residues. Germline V CDR1 and CDR2: GTSNPN, SVGIG (reference sequence). V lost 2 bases, J lost 3 bases, and 9 bases lay in between. The CDR3 loop reads CAWSRQGTDTQYF. Here the CDR3 DNA reads TGTGCCTGGAGTAGGCAAGGGACAGATACGCAGTATTTT.

The chain has TRBV5-1 and TRBJ2-2, with D perhaps TRBD1 (6 bases). This CDR3 contains 15 residues. Trimming removed 2 bases from V and 9 bases from J, with 17 bases in between. Germline V CDR1 and CDR2: SGHRS, YFSETQ. CDR3 nucleotides: TGCGCCAGCAGCTTTGTCGCAGGGGTACGCCGGGAGCTGTTTTTT. Amino acids: CASSFVAGVRRELFF.

The gene calls are TRBV11-2 and TRBJ1-1; D is unresolved. Germline lookup yields CDR1 SGHAT and CDR2 FQNNGV. CDR3 length: 12 amino acids. V lost 5 bases to trimming and J lost 11 bases, with 15 bases between them. The chain's CDR3 is CASSPNPGGAFF. CDR3 in DNA: TGTGCCAGCAGCCCGAACCCGGGCGGGGCTTTCTTT.

The gene calls are TRBV12-3 or TRBV12-4 and TRBJ1-2, with 7 bases fitting TRBD1. The V and J ends lost 8 bases and 2 bases, in that order; junction bases with no gene match: 5. This CDR3 comprises 13 residues. Here the CDR3 reads CASSGGANYGYTF. The CDR3 DNA sequence: TGTGCCAGCTCAGGGGGGGCGAACTATGGCTACACCTTC.

The J gene is TRBJ2-4, the V gene TRBV30, with D perhaps given as TRBD1 or TRBD2 (6 bases each). Trimming stripped 3 bases from V and 0 bases from J, with 12 bases between. There are 15 residues in the CDR3. The germline CDR1 and CDR2 sequences are GTSNPN and SVGIG (reference sequence). The CDR3 nucleotides read TGTGCCTGGAGGGGGGGCAGCTTAGCCAAAAACATTCAGTACTTC. Translated, it gives CAWRGGSLAKNIQYF.

This chain connects TRBV2 to TRBJ2-3; no clear D gene. Per the germline V gene, CDR1 is SNHLY and CDR2 is FYNNEI. This CDR3 spans 15 amino acids. The germline V and J ends were trimmed by 3 bases and 0 bases, with 10 bases remaining between them. This CDR3 reads CASSDLAASTDTQYF. Here the CDR3 DNA reads TGTGCCAGCAGTGACCTTGCGGCCAGCACAGATACGCAGTATTTT. The variable domain in full, completed from reference TRBV2 and TRBJ2-3, reads EPEVTQTPSHQVTQMGQEVILRCVPISNHLYFYWYRQILGQKVEFLVSFYNNEISEKSEIFDDQFSVERPDGSNFTLKIRSTKLEDSAMYFCASSDLAASTDTQYFGPGTRLTVL.

The V gene is TRBV7-9, the J gene TRBJ1-1; no firm D call. The V gene's germline CDR1 is SEHNR and CDR2 FQNEAQ (reference sequence). This CDR3 spans 15 amino acids. The V gene lost 5 bases and the J gene lost 1 base, with 14 bases spanning the gap. CDR3 region: CASSPRWGSNTEAFF. The CDR3 region has the DNA TGTGCCAGCAGCCCCCGCTGGGGTTCGAACACTGAAGCTTTCTTT.

The genes are TRBV24-1 and TRBJ2-3, with D unclear. CDR1 KGHDR and CDR2 SFDVKD come from the germline V gene. The V end lost 4 bases, the J end lost 0 bases, and 7 bases lay between the germline ends. The length of the CDR3 is 14 residues. The CDR3 region has the DNA TGTGCCACCAGTGAAGGATCTAGCACAGATACGCAGTATTTT. It encodes CATSEGSSTDTQYF.

DNA of the CDR3: TGTGCCAGCAGGGGGTTAGCCACAGATACGCAGTATTTT. Amino acid sequence: CASRGLATDTQYF. V gene TRBV6-5 combines with J gene TRBJ2-3; the D is unclear. There are 13 residues in the CDR3. V lost 6 bases to trimming and J lost 2 bases, with 9 bases between them. Germline-derived CDR1 and CDR2 are MNHEY and SVGAGI.

The rearrangement joins TRBV5-1 to TRBJ2-3; D uncertain. V dropped 0 bases and J dropped 2 bases, with 7 bases sitting between them. Per germline, CDR1 SGHRS and CDR2 YFSETQ. The CDR3 spans 14 residues. Written as DNA, the CDR3 is TGCGCCAGCAGCTTGGAACAGCTCACAGATACGCAGTATTTT. It yields the protein CASSLEQLTDTQYF.

This clone was recorded only once. Here the CDR3 reads CASKWGRSTDTQYF. The CDR3, as DNA: TGTGCCAGCAAATGGGGCCGGTCGACAGATACGCAGTATTTT. The chain couples TRBV2 to TRBJ2-3, with D possibly matching TRBD1 (5 bases). The germline V and J ends were trimmed by 7 bases and 3 bases, with 14 bases remaining between them. Germline values: CDR1 SNHLY, CDR2 FYNNEI. This CDR3 contains 14 residues.

A remark on this clone: Additional DNA sequences in this sample encode the identical CDR3. This sequence joins TRBV6-5 and TRBJ1-2; D not certain. V lost 6 bases and J lost 4, with 6 bases in between. CDR1 and CDR2 (germline): MNHEY, SVGAGI. The CDR3 runs 11 residues. The CDR3 spells CASRGAYGYTF. The CDR3 DNA reads TGTGCCAGCAGGGGCGCCTATGGCTACACCTTC.